This is a list of T cell receptor beta chains from one sample in a study of long-term antiretroviral therapy in people with HIV. Repertoires were generated with immunoSEQ multiplex PCR, while TCRdb's copy carries only in-frame clones and drops some. This table holds 15,000 to 20,000 clones, roughly 80% found once. The input for sequencing was unsorted PBMCs, taken 0.6 years after starting antiretroviral therapy. The receptors shown here come from a woman aged 18 to 35 with HIV. The CDR3 runs from the conserved cysteine through the conserved F or W. The order of the fields is CDR3 length, J gene, V gene, clone size, D gene, CDR3 DNA, CDR3 protein. The D gene is left open where the match is weak. Size is omitted from some rows. Given values are once, few, many or a class for expanded clones.

len: 13; j_gene: TRBJ2-7; v_gene: TRBV5-1; abundance: NA; d_gene: NA; CDR3nt: TGCGCCAGCAGGGCGGGGAGCTCCTACGAGCAGTACTTC; CDR3aa: CASRAGSSYEQYF
len: 14; j_gene: TRBJ2-3; v_gene: TRBV5-4; abundance: NA; d_gene: NA; CDR3nt: TGTGCCAGCAGCTTGGGCGGAGGATGGGATACGCAGTATTTT; CDR3aa: CASSLGGGWDTQYF
len: 16; j_gene: TRBJ2-1; v_gene: TRBV10-3; abundance: few; d_gene: NA; CDR3nt: TGTGCCATCAGTGAATCCCCCTCGGCAGCTGGAGATGAGCAGTTCTTC; CDR3aa: CAISESPSAAGDEQFF
len: 14; j_gene: TRBJ1-6; v_gene: TRBV7-3; abundance: NA; d_gene: TRBD1; CDR3nt: TGTGCCAGCAGTCCGACAGGGGGCGGTTCACCCCTCCACTTT; CDR3aa: CASSPTGGGSPLHF
len: 16; j_gene: TRBJ2-1; v_gene: TRBV28; abundance: NA; d_gene: TRBD2; CDR3nt: TGTGCCAGCAGTTTCCCCTCTAGCGGCTCCTACAATGAGCAGTTCTTC; CDR3aa: CASSFPSSGSYNEQFF
len: 11; j_gene: TRBJ2-1; v_gene: TRBV5-1; abundance: NA; d_gene: NA; CDR3nt: TGCGCCAGCAGAGTTACCAATGAGCAGTTCTTC; CDR3aa: CASRVTNEQFF
len: 15; j_gene: TRBJ2-7; v_gene: TRBV5-1; abundance: NA; d_gene: NA; CDR3nt: TGCGCCAGCAGCTTCTCACAGGGAAGGAGTTACGAGCAGTACTTC; CDR3aa: CASSFSQGRSYEQYF
len: 13; j_gene: TRBJ1-1; v_gene: TRBV2; abundance: NA; d_gene: NA; CDR3nt: TGTGCCAGCAGTCTGGGGCTGAACACTGAAGCTTTCTTT; CDR3aa: CASSLGLNTEAFF
len: 14; j_gene: TRBJ1-5; v_gene: TRBV18; abundance: once; d_gene: NA; CDR3nt: TGTGCCAGCTCACCAGGGGGGGGAAGTCAGCCCCAGCATTTT; CDR3aa: CASSPGGGSQPQHF
len: 14; j_gene: TRBJ2-1; v_gene: TRBV2; abundance: NA; d_gene: NA; CDR3nt: TGTGCCAGCAACCAAAATACTATAAAAAATGAGCAGTTCTTC; CDR3aa: CASNQNTIKNEQFF